This record looks at one T cell receptor beta chain sequence and its context. Antigen: not known. A library of TCRbeta sequences, prepared with unique molecular identifiers, was generated. TCRdb independently ran MiXCR on the PCR reads; one entry per CDR3 protein. Among about 980,000 distinct CDR3 sequences, about 29% were seen once, and the ten largest hold more than 25%. The sample comes from a study of T-cell reconstitution after alpha-beta-depleted transplantation in children. General study results and limits: T-cell counts and diversity at one year following transplant were attributed mainly to newly produced T cells. Surviving recipient cells, namely T cells and thymic progenitors, were the source of high day-60 TCRbeta diversity in some patients. Approximately two months post-transplant, alpha-beta T cells reportedly originated from several hundred expanded graft clones.

This clonotype originated in a boy younger than two who had a stem cell transplant for SCID, so the T cells may come from the graft donor. Sequenced material: PBMCs, mostly from graft donor cells, taken 360 days after TCRalphabeta/CD19-depleted stem cell transplant.

This CDR3 reads CASSQDPRYTNTEAFF. The CDR3 nucleotides are TGCGCCAGCAGCCAAGATCCCCGGTATACGAACACTGAAGCTTTCTTT. The chain employs TRBV4-1 and TRBJ1-1; D is undetermined. CDR3 length equals 16 residues. V gave up 0 bases and J gave up 1 base, with 12 bases separating them. Germline assignment: CDR1 MGHRA and CDR2 YSYEKL.